The subject of this entry is one T cell receptor beta chain. Antigen: not known. This entry comes from a study of shared clonotypes between healthy human individuals. General observations from the study: Owing to a small donor count, the genetic and exposure-history diversity represented was limited. For naive CD4 cells, roughly 5.5% of clonotypes were shared across a handful of donors.

A deep-level run was used for the assay. Produced via immunoSEQ multiplex PCR; TCRdb's table is partial and in-frame only. The sample yields hundreds of thousands of clones, roughly 70% seen once. The V and J ends lost 0 bases and 0 bases respectively, with 4 bases between them. The CDR3 covers 15 residues. Germline V CDR1 and CDR2: SGHRS, YFSETQ. This receptor was taken from a woman aged 25 to 39 in good health. Sequenced sample: memory CD4+ T cells sorted from blood. Subset meaning: CD45RA-negative fraction. The chain joins TRBV5-1 to TRBJ2-6; D unclear. The CDR3 sequence is CASSLGDSGANVLTF. The DNA of the CDR3 is TGCGCCAGCAGCTTGGGAGACTCTGGGGCCAACGTCCTGACTTTC.